The 28 T cell receptor beta chains listed next were all sequenced from one sample in a study of cytotoxic CD8 clonotypes in ibrutinib-treated CLL. Produced via immunoSEQ multiplex PCR; TCRdb's table is partial and in-frame only. The repertoire holds about 35,000 clones, with roughly two thirds as singletons. This specimen was PBMCs, taken at disease progression, from a patient treated with ibrutinib. All receptors come from a human donor with chronic lymphocytic leukemia.

This sequence joins TRBV5-1 and TRBJ2-5; D might be TRBD2 (7 bases). V dropped 0 bases and J dropped 5 bases, with 14 bases sitting between them. The CDR3 runs 15 residues. Germline assignment: CDR1 SGHRS and CDR2 YFSETQ. The CDR3 bases are TGCGCCAGCAGCTTGGCCGCGGCGGGGGCGGAGACCCAGTACTTC. Its translation is CASSLAAAGAETQYF. Full variable domain (missing parts from reference TRBV5-1 and TRBJ2-5): KAGVTQTPRYLIKTRGQQVTLSCSPISGHRSVSWYQQTPGQGLQFLFEYFSETQRNKGNFPGRFSGRQFSNSRSEMNVSTLELGDSALYLCASSLAAAGAETQYFGPGTRLLVL.

The chain is built from TRBV19 and TRBJ1-5, with D uncertain. CDR1 is LNHDA, CDR2 SQIVND, per germline (reference sequence). Trimming pared 3 bases from V and 4 bases from J, leaving 10 bases between. The CDR3 sequence is 14 residues long. CDR3 coding DNA: TGTGCCAGTAGTATCCCCCGGCTTAATCAGCCCCAGCATTTT. Protein sequence: CASSIPRLNQPQHF.

The chain couples TRBV2 to TRBJ2-5; 7 positions match TRBD1. The CDR3 consists of 15 residues. V shed 9 bases and J 7 bases; nucleotides not matched to a gene: 17. The germline CDR1 and CDR2 sequences are SNHLY and FYNNEI. CDR3 bases: TGTGCCAGTGACAAACCGGGACAGCTGTTCGGGACCCAGTACTTC. Amino acid sequence: CASDKPGQLFGTQYF.

J is TRBJ2-6 and V is TRBV19; TRBD2 is a possible D gene (6 bases). Germline CDR1 and CDR2: LNHDA and SQIVND (reference sequence). CDR3 length: 17 residues. V was trimmed by 5 bases and J by 0 bases, leaving 14 bases between them. This CDR3 reads CASSFPGGRSGANVLTF. The CDR3 DNA reads TGTGCCAGTAGTTTCCCCGGGGGACGCTCTGGGGCCAACGTCCTGACTTTC.

In this sample, this clone turned up a few times. The chain links TRBV2 to TRBJ1-5; D remains ambiguous. The V gene's germline CDR1 is SNHLY and CDR2 FYNNEI. The CDR3 has 13 amino acids. Trimming cost V 7 bases and J 7 bases, with 14 bases left between them. CDR3 sequence: CASKPGAEQPQHF. Here the CDR3 DNA reads TGTGCCAGCAAACCGGGTGCGGAGCAGCCCCAGCATTTT.

This rearrangement joins TRBV6-5 to TRBJ2-1; 8 bases align to TRBD2. Germline CDR1 reads MNHEY; CDR2 reads SVGAGI. The CDR3 loop spans 14 amino acids. With 4 bases clipped from V and 6 bases from J, the junction kept 5 bases outside the gene matches. CDR3 in amino acids: CASSSGGPFNEQFF. The CDR3 DNA follows: TGTGCCAGCAGTTCGGGGGGGCCGTTCAATGAGCAGTTCTTC.

The chain combines TRBV2 with TRBJ1-2; D gene ambiguous. Per germline, CDR1 SNHLY and CDR2 FYNNEI. The CDR3 runs to 13 residues. V lost 6 bases to trimming and J lost 5 bases, with 13 bases between them. CDR3 nucleotides: TGTGCCAGCAGCCGAGCACAGATATATGGCTACACCTTC. Translation: CASSRAQIYGYTF.

The V gene is TRBV9, the J gene TRBJ1-1; 9 bases fit TRBD1. Germline values: CDR1 SGDLS, CDR2 YYNGEE. The J segment lost 0 bases and the V segment lost 4 bases, leaving 4 bases of the junction unmatched. This CDR3 has 15 amino acids. The CDR3 loop is CASSPQGALNTEAFF. The CDR3, as DNA: TGTGCCAGCAGCCCACAGGGGGCTTTGAACACTGAAGCTTTCTTT.

This chain links TRBV19 with TRBJ1-1, with no clear D. Germline V CDR1 and CDR2: LNHDA, SQIVND (reference sequence). CDR3 length: 13 amino acids. Between the trimmed V and J ends, which lost 5 bases and 5 bases, there was a span of 12 bases. The CDR3 loop is CASSPTVRTEAFF. The CDR3 DNA reads as TGTGCCAGTAGTCCAACGGTGAGGACTGAAGCTTTCTTT.

The chain links TRBV29-1 to TRBJ2-1; D call uncertain. Germline CDR1 SQVTM, CDR2 ANQGSEA. CDR3 length: 13 residues. V lost 8 bases to trimming and J lost 2 bases, with 13 bases between them. The CDR3 loop reads CSQKRSAYNEQFF. CDR3 DNA sequence: TGCAGCCAAAAGAGATCAGCCTACAATGAGCAGTTCTTC.

This sequence joins TRBV6-5 and TRBJ1-2; D perhaps matches TRBD1 (6 bases). V was trimmed by 0 bases and J by 0 bases, leaving 8 bases between them. This CDR3 has 15 amino acids. Germline CDR1 is MNHEY and CDR2 is SVGAGI. CDR3 sequence reads: CASSYSDRPNYGYTF. Written as DNA, the CDR3 is TGTGCCAGCAGTTACTCGGACAGACCTAACTATGGCTACACCTTC.

V and J are TRBV7-2 and TRBJ1-6; unclear D gene. With 6 bases removed from V and 2 bases from J, the gap between germline ends came to 11 bases. This CDR3 spans 15 amino acids. Germline V lookup: CDR1 SGHTA, CDR2 FQGNSA. The CDR3 nucleotides are TGTGCCAGCAGGGACTTTTCGGCCTATAATTCACCCCTCCACTTT. It translates to CASRDFSAYNSPLHF. Using reference TRBV7-2 and TRBJ1-6 for the parts outside the CDR3, the full variable domain is GAGVSQSPSNKVTEKGKDVELRCDPISGHTALYWYRQSLGQGLEFLIYFQGNSAPDKSGLPSDRFSAERTGGSVSTLTIQRTQQEDSAVYLCASRDFSAYNSPLHFGNGTRLTVT.

This rearrangement joins TRBV14 to TRBJ1-1; no clear D. Germline lookup yields CDR1 SGHDN and CDR2 FVKESK. V lost 4 bases, J lost 11 bases, and 11 bases lay in between. The CDR3 runs 11 residues. CDR3 DNA sequence: TGTGCCAGCAGCCCGGGTCGTAGGGCTTTCTTT. It translates to CASSPGRRAFF.

The chain uses TRBV5-1 and TRBJ2-6; the match to TRBD2 covers 8 bases. The junction had 4 bases not matched to a gene; V was cut back by 2 bases and J by 0 bases. The germline CDR1 and CDR2 sequences are SGHRS and YFSETQ. This CDR3 contains 17 residues. This CDR3 reads CASSFRTSSSGANVLTF. The DNA for the CDR3 is TGCGCCAGCAGCTTCCGGACTAGCTCCTCTGGGGCCAACGTCCTGACTTTC.

A remark on this clone: The sample has other DNA sequences that encode this CDR3 too. This rearrangement joins TRBV6-5 to TRBJ1-3, with a tentative D call TRBD1 (6 bases). CDR3 size: 15 residues. V lost 6 bases and J lost 2, with 14 bases in between. From germline, CDR1 is MNHEY and CDR2 SVGAGI. CDR3 sequence (DNA): TGTGCCAGCAGCCCAGACAGGTTCCCTGGAAACACCATATATTTT. Its protein is CASSPDRFPGNTIYF.

The rearrangement uses TRBV6-5 and TRBJ2-3; 8 bases line up with TRBD2. Germline loops: CDR1 MNHEY, CDR2 SVGAGI. The CDR3 runs to 16 residues. V shed 4 bases and J 4 bases; nucleotides not matched to a gene: 10. The CDR3 is CASSSTLGLAPDTQYF. CDR3 sequence (DNA): TGTGCCAGCAGTTCAACTCTTGGACTAGCTCCAGATACGCAGTATTTT.

The table lists this clone with a count of one. The rearrangement joins TRBV7-9 to TRBJ2-5, with D perhaps TRBD2 (5 bases). Germline V gene sequence: CDR1 SEHNR, CDR2 FQNEAQ (reference sequence). The V end lost 2 bases, the J end lost 7 bases, and 8 bases lay between the germline ends. This CDR3 region has 12 residues. CDR3 nucleotides: TGTGCCAGCAGCTTACTTGAGGGGACCCAGTACTTC. Protein sequence: CASSLLEGTQYF.

V gene TRBV27 combines with J gene TRBJ1-5; 7 bases are shared with TRBD1. CDR1 MNHEY and CDR2 SMNVEV come from the germline V gene (reference sequence). Trimming cost V 5 bases and J 3 bases; bases outside gene matches: 7. This CDR3 has 15 residues. The CDR3 bases are TGTGCCAGCAGTCGCCCGGGACAGAACAATCAGCCCCAGCATTTT. Its protein is CASSRPGQNNQPQHF.

The CDR3 DNA reads TGTGCCAGCAGCTTAGAGGGGGCCTATCAAGAGACCCAGTACTTC. Its protein is CASSLEGAYQETQYF. This chain connects TRBV7-9 to TRBJ2-5, with TRBD1 matching over 7 bases. The CDR3 has 15 residues. V lost 1 base and J lost 2; bases outside the gene matches: 4. Germline V gene data show CDR1 as SEHNR and CDR2 as FQNEAQ (reference sequence).

The V call is TRBV19, the J call TRBJ1-5, with TRBD1 matching 9 bases. Germline lookup yields CDR1 LNHDA and CDR2 SQIVND (reference sequence). This CDR3 is built from 14 residues. With 7 bases clipped from V and 7 bases from J, the junction kept 8 bases outside the gene matches. Here the CDR3 DNA reads TGTGCCAGTACCGCGGACAGGGGCGGCCAGCCCCAGCATTTT. The encoded protein is CASTADRGGQPQHF.

The V and J genes are TRBV7-9 and TRBJ1-2, with D possibly being TRBD1 (5 bases). Trimming shortened V by 2 bases and J by 3 bases, and 10 bases separated the two germline ends. The germline V gene has CDR1 SEHNR and CDR2 FQNEAQ (reference sequence). This CDR3 has 14 amino acids. The chain's CDR3 is CASSLRDRDYGYTF. The CDR3 DNA follows: TGTGCCAGCAGCTTAAGGGACCGGGACTATGGCTACACCTTC.

This rearrangement joins TRBV15 to TRBJ1-4; unclear D gene. This CDR3 is 12 amino acids long. CDR1 and CDR2 (germline): LNHNV, YYDKDF (reference sequence). The V end lost 4 bases, the J end lost 7 bases, and 7 bases lay between the germline ends. CDR3 residues: CATSINFEKLFF. CDR3 coding DNA: TGTGCCACCAGCATTAATTTTGAAAAACTGTTTTTT.

Relative to its sample, this clone is large. The genes are TRBV27 and TRBJ2-3, with TRBD2 matching 13 bases. The ends lost 7 bases at V and 3 bases at J; junction bases unmatched: 7. The length of the CDR3 is 16 residues. Germline V gene sequence: CDR1 MNHEY, CDR2 SMNVEV (reference sequence). CDR3: CASTEGLAGLTDTQYF. CDR3 bases: TGTGCCAGCACCGAGGGACTAGCGGGGTTAACAGATACGCAGTATTTT.

This clone came up many times. Other nucleotide sequences in the sample specify the same CDR3. The chain is built from TRBV15 and TRBJ1-6, with D perhaps TRBD1 (5 bases). Per the germline V gene, CDR1 is LNHNV and CDR2 is YYDKDF (reference sequence). CDR3 length equals 15 residues. V was trimmed by 3 bases and J by 5 bases, leaving 11 bases between them. The CDR3 nucleotides are TGTGCCACCAGCAGGGACCGGGGGGATAATTCACCCCTCCACTTT. Its protein product is CATSRDRGDNSPLHF.

The CDR3 DNA sequence: TGTGCCAGCAGTGTCGGGGGGCCCCCCTACGAGCAGTACTTC. This translates into CASSVGGPPYEQYF. This sequence joins TRBV6-1 and TRBJ2-7; D might be TRBD2 (7 bases). V was clipped by 4 bases and J by 2 bases, with 12 bases between them. The CDR3 totals 14 residues. Germline V gene data show CDR1 as MNHNS and CDR2 as SASEGT.

DNA for the CDR3: TGTGCCAGCAGCCCCGGAACAGGGGAGACCCAGTACTTC. It yields the protein CASSPGTGETQYF. The chain recombines TRBV7-7 with TRBJ2-5, with D maybe TRBD1 (6 bases). Germline V gives CDR1 SSHAT, CDR2 FNYEAQ (reference sequence). This CDR3 contains 13 residues. Trimming pared 5 bases from V and 5 bases from J, leaving 12 bases between.

The table lists this clone with a few counts. The rearrangement links TRBV7-6 to TRBJ2-3; D not resolved. In germline, CDR1 is SGHVS, CDR2 FNYEAQ. This CDR3 has 13 amino acids. Trimming stripped 2 bases from V and 1 base from J, with 4 bases between. In DNA form, the CDR3 reads TGTGCCAGCAGCTTACCCGGCACAGATACGCAGTATTTT. Protein: CASSLPGTDTQYF. The whole variable domain, filled in from reference TRBV7-6 and TRBJ2-3, reads GAGVSQSPRYKVTKRGQDVALRCDPISGHVSLYWYRQALGQGPEFLTYFNYEAQQDKSGLPNDRFSAERPEGSISTLTIQRTEQRDSAMYRCASSLPGTDTQYFGPGTRLTVL.

The chain recombines TRBV4-1 with TRBJ2-6; 12 bases fit TRBD1. Trimming at V came to 2 bases and at J to 0 bases, leaving 2 bases not matched to a gene. Per the germline V gene, CDR1 is MGHRA and CDR2 is YSYEKL. The CDR3 runs 18 residues. The CDR3 sequence: CASSQLGQGASGANVLTF. CDR3 nucleotide sequence: TGCGCCAGCAGCCAATTGGGACAGGGGGCCTCTGGGGCCAACGTCCTGACTTTC.